Below are 16 T cell receptor beta chains sequenced from a single sample in a study of sequential checkpoint blockade in melanoma. Treatment here: randomized to nivolumab then ipilimumab (arm A) or the reverse (arm B). The data were produced by immunoSEQ multiplex PCR, yet TCRdb's version contains in-frame clones alone and is incomplete. The table lists some 17,000 clones, over 70% of them singletons. Sequencing was performed on CD8+ T cells sorted from blood (inferred from file names), taken from a patient given nivolumab and ipilimumab in sequence. All receptors derive from a human donor with melanoma.

The genes are TRBV27 and TRBJ2-7; 9 positions match TRBD2. Germline assignment: CDR1 MNHEY and CDR2 SMNVEV (reference sequence). With V trimmed by 5 bases and J by 2 bases, 4 bases remained unmatched. The length of the CDR3 is 14 residues. The CDR3 coding sequence is TGTGCCAGCAGTAAACTAGCGGGCCCCTACGAGCAGTACTTC. This sequence encodes CASSKLAGPYEQYF.

The V and J genes are TRBV2 and TRBJ2-7; 9 nucleotides match TRBD1. This CDR3 comprises 15 residues. Germline CDR1 SNHLY, CDR2 FYNNEI. V shed 0 bases and J 4 bases; nucleotides not matched to a gene: 4. The CDR3 region has the DNA TGTGCCAGCAGTGAAGCAGGGACAGGGTATTACGAGCAGTACTTC. Its translation: CASSEAGTGYYEQYF.

The J gene is TRBJ2-7, the V gene TRBV19; TRBD1 is a possible D gene (5 bases). CDR3 length: 14 amino acids. CDR1 is LNHDA, CDR2 SQIVND, per germline (reference sequence). Trimming took off 5 bases at V and 1 base at J, with 12 bases between the two ends. The CDR3 nucleotides read TGTGCCAGTAGTCCCAGGGATGGGTCCTACGAGCAGTACTTC. Encoded protein: CASSPRDGSYEQYF.

The rearrangement joins TRBV7-9 to TRBJ2-7; weak D call: TRBD1 (6 bases). This CDR3 is 13 amino acids long. V was trimmed by 8 bases and J by 0 bases, leaving 11 bases between them. Germline-derived CDR1 and CDR2 are SEHNR and FQNEAQ (reference sequence). The CDR3 nucleotides read TGTGCCAGCGCCGGACAGCCCTCCTACGAGCAGTACTTC. Translating it yields CASAGQPSYEQYF. The entire variable domain, with the rest obtained from reference TRBV7-9 and TRBJ2-7, is as follows: DTGVSQNPRHKITKRGQNVTFRCDPISEHNRLYWYRQTLGQGPEFLTYFQNEAQLEKSRLLSDRFSAERPKGSFSTLEIQRTEQGDSAMYLCASAGQPSYEQYFGPGTRLTVT.

This chain joins TRBV7-8 and TRBJ1-5, with D maybe TRBD1 (6 bases). The germline V gene has CDR1 SGHVS and CDR2 FQNEAQ. V lost 1 base and J lost 0, with 19 bases in between. CDR3 length: 19 residues. Written as DNA, the CDR3 is TGTGCCAGCAGCTTAGTCCGGGGAAGGGGGAGGGATAGCAATCAGCCCCAGCATTTT. It is translated as CASSLVRGRGRDSNQPQHF.

This sequence joins TRBV7-9 and TRBJ1-3, with D maybe TRBD1 (5 bases). Trimming took 5 bases from V and 1 from J, leaving 9 bases between them. The germline gives CDR1 SEHNR, CDR2 FQNEAQ (reference sequence). This CDR3 contains 14 residues. CDR3 sequence reads: CASSDSRSGNTIYF. The CDR3 nucleotides read TGTGCCAGCAGCGACAGTAGGTCTGGAAACACCATATATTTT.

This chain uses TRBV9 with TRBJ1-1, with TRBD1 identical over 9 bases. The CDR3 is 15 amino acids. V gave up 4 bases and J gave up 1 base; unmatched junction bases: 5. Germline V CDR1 and CDR2: SGDLS, YYNGEE. The DNA for the CDR3 is TGTGCCAGCAGCTTACAGGGGGCTGGGAACACTGAAGCTTTCTTT. Residues: CASSLQGAGNTEAFF.

The chain is built from TRBV30 and TRBJ1-2, with 8 bases fitting TRBD1. V trimming: 5 bases; J trimming: 7 bases; junction bases outside the gene matches: 6. Per the germline V gene, CDR1 is GTSNPN and CDR2 is SVGIG (reference sequence). The CDR3 sequence is 12 residues long. The CDR3 sequence: CAWDQGAGGYTF. CDR3 DNA: TGTGCCTGGGATCAGGGGGCTGGTGGCTACACCTTC.

The chain recombines TRBV30 with TRBJ2-7; no reliable D call. The CDR3 is 12 residues long. The germline V gene encodes CDR1 GTSNPN and CDR2 SVGIG (reference sequence). V was shortened by 0 bases and J by 4 bases, with 7 bases between the two germline ends. As DNA, the CDR3 is TGTGCCTGGAGTGTACTCCCTTACGAGCAGTACTTC. It codes for CAWSVLPYEQYF.

CDR3 sequence: CASSPGSRNSYEQYF. The CDR3 DNA is TGTGCCAGCTCACCAGGGTCCAGGAATTCCTACGAGCAGTACTTC. This chain joins TRBV18 and TRBJ2-7, with no clear D. Trimming pared 2 bases from V and 1 base from J, leaving 12 bases between. Germline V gene lookup returns CDR1 KGHSH and CDR2 LQKENI. The CDR3 covers 15 residues.

This chain links TRBV27 with TRBJ1-2; 12 nucleotides line up with TRBD1. This CDR3 spans 15 amino acids. Germline V lookup: CDR1 MNHEY, CDR2 SMNVEV (reference sequence). V was clipped by 6 bases and J by 5 bases; unmatched bases: 7. CDR3 residues: CASRPGQGALYGYTF. The CDR3 DNA follows: TGTGCCAGCAGACCGGGACAGGGGGCCCTTTATGGCTACACCTTC.

The table lists this clone with a count of one. The chain is built from TRBV28 and TRBJ2-3; TRBD2 aligns across 11 bases. The CDR3 sequence is 18 residues long. CDR1 is MDHEN and CDR2 is SYDVKM in the germline V gene. The trim removed 6 bases at V and 3 bases at J, leaving 14 bases unmatched. CDR3 sequence reads: CASSVSYPGLAVTDTQYF. The CDR3, as DNA: TGTGCCAGCAGCGTAAGTTACCCGGGACTAGCGGTTACAGATACGCAGTATTTT.

The chain carries TRBV19 and TRBJ2-1; TRBD2 aligns across 11 bases. Trimming removed 5 bases from V and 4 bases from J; junction bases left unmatched: 4. Germline-derived CDR1 and CDR2 are LNHDA and SQIVND (reference sequence). This CDR3 is built from 15 residues. The CDR3 region has the DNA TGTGCCAGTAGTTTTAGCGGGGGGGGTTACAATGAGCAGTTCTTC. It translates to CASSFSGGGYNEQFF.

V is TRBV12-5 and J is TRBJ1-2, with D maybe TRBD1 (5 bases). With 9 bases removed from V and 7 bases from J, the gap between germline ends came to 12 bases. Looked up from germline, CDR1 is LGHNT and CDR2 is FRNRAP. The length of the CDR3 is 11 residues. The CDR3, as DNA: TGTGCTAGCGGGGCGGGGACTGGCTACACCTTC. Translated, it gives CASGAGTGYTF.

The chain links TRBV10-2 to TRBJ2-7, with D unresolved. V lost 7 bases, J lost 0 bases, and 7 bases lay in between. The CDR3 runs to 12 residues. Germline V gives CDR1 WSHSY, CDR2 SAAADI. CDR3: CASTASSYEQYF. The DNA of the CDR3 is TGCGCCAGCACCGCGAGCTCCTACGAGCAGTACTTC.

This rearrangement joins TRBV30 to TRBJ1-5, with TRBD1 matching 10 bases. This CDR3 has 14 amino acids. Germline-derived CDR1 and CDR2 are GTSNPN and SVGIG (reference sequence). V lost 1 base to trimming and J lost 5 bases; unmatched junction nucleotides: 2. CDR3 region: CAWSAGTGDQPQHF. The CDR3 region has the DNA TGTGCCTGGAGTGCCGGGACAGGGGATCAGCCCCAGCATTTT.